The 21 T cell receptor beta chains given below trace back to one sample, sequenced in a study of blood T cell repertoires in COVID-19. The assay was immunoSEQ multiplex PCR, and TCRdb's table has in-frame clones only and misses some. This table holds 150,000 to 200,000 clones, 70% to 90% found once. The sample comprised peripheral blood. The receptor source for this set is a man aged 18 to 30 with acute or convalescent COVID-19.

This sequence joins TRBV7-3 and TRBJ2-4, with 7 positions matching TRBD2. V shed 4 bases and J 3 bases; nucleotides not matched to a gene: 12. The germline CDR1 and CDR2 sequences are SGHTA and FQGTGA. The CDR3 covers 17 residues. DNA of the CDR3: TGTGCCAGCAGCTGGAGCCCGCGGGGGAGCGACAAAAACATTCAGTACTTC. This translates into CASSWSPRGSDKNIQYF.

The chain couples TRBV6-5 to TRBJ1-6, with TRBD1 identical over 7 bases. The CDR3 extends over 15 amino acids. The J segment lost 6 bases and the V segment lost 6 bases, leaving 8 bases of the junction unmatched. CDR1 and CDR2 (germline): MNHEY, SVGAGI. The CDR3 sequence: CASRNTGTVNSPLHF. CDR3 coding DNA: TGTGCCAGCAGAAATACCGGGACAGTTAATTCACCCCTCCACTTT.

The chain couples TRBV19 to TRBJ1-1; 10 nucleotides align to TRBD1. This CDR3 region has 15 residues. J gave up 7 bases and V 5 bases, and 10 bases lay outside the gene matches. In germline, CDR1 is LNHDA, CDR2 SQIVND (reference sequence). The CDR3 DNA follows: TGTGCCAGTAGTCACCGGGGACAGGGGATTTTTGAAGCTTTCTTT. The encoded protein is CASSHRGQGIFEAFF. The full variable domain, in which reference TRBV19 and TRBJ1-1 provide the parts outside the CDR3, is DGGITQSPKYLFRKEGQNVTLSCEQNLNHDAMYWYRQDPGQGLRLIYYSQIVNDFQKGDIAEGYSVSREKKESFPLTVTSAQKNPTAFYLCASSHRGQGIFEAFFGQGTRLTVV.

This clone has only a few counts. J is TRBJ1-2 and V is TRBV3-1 (or the pseudogene TRBV3-2), with 7 bases identical to TRBD1. The trim removed 1 base at V and 4 bases at J, leaving 9 bases unmatched. CDR3 length: 16 amino acids. CDR1 LGHDT and CDR2 YNNKEL come from the germline V gene (reference sequence). The CDR3 is CASSQGRGGRGYGYTF. As DNA, the CDR3 is TGTGCCAGCAGCCAAGGCAGAGGGGGCAGGGGCTATGGCTACACCTTC.

The chain employs TRBV24-1 and TRBJ1-1, with a weak D call TRBD1 (6 bases). The ends were cut back, 12 bases at V and 1 base at J, with 23 bases in the middle. The CDR3 extends over 16 amino acids. The germline V gene has CDR1 KGHDR and CDR2 SFDVKD. This CDR3 reads CAPLDGQSKKNTEAFF. CDR3 DNA sequence: TGTGCCCCCCTCGACGGACAGAGTAAAAAGAACACTGAAGCTTTCTTT.

The rearrangement uses TRBV7-2 and TRBJ2-2; D gene unclear. The CDR3 is 14 amino acids. Germline V gene data show CDR1 as SGHTA and CDR2 as FQGNSA. Trimming took 1 base from V and 7 from J, leaving 10 bases between them. The CDR3 is CASSLDTPYGELFF. The CDR3 DNA reads as TGTGCCAGCAGCTTAGACACCCCATACGGGGAGCTGTTTTTT.

The chain is built from TRBV6-5 and TRBJ2-4, with a weak D call TRBD2 (6 bases). The CDR3 totals 14 residues. The germline V gene encodes CDR1 MNHEY and CDR2 SVGAGI. The germline V and J ends were trimmed by 2 bases and 2 bases, with 7 bases remaining between them. This chain's CDR3 is CASSYRETKNIQYF. CDR3 DNA sequence: TGTGCCAGCAGTTACCGGGAGACCAAAAACATTCAGTACTTC.

The table lists this clone with a count of one. The chain carries TRBV10-3 and TRBJ2-7; 11 positions agree with TRBD2. The V gene's germline CDR1 is ENHRY and CDR2 SYGVKD. Trimming took 3 bases from V and 4 from J; bases not matched to a gene: 11. The CDR3 sequence is 17 residues long. CDR3 loop: CAISEVAGGPIAYEQYF. The CDR3 DNA is TGTGCCATCAGTGAAGTAGCGGGGGGGCCTATTGCGTACGAGCAGTACTTC.

The chain is built from TRBV30 and TRBJ2-7, with a possible D match to TRBD1 (6 bases). There are 13 residues in the CDR3. V was shortened by 0 bases and J by 3 bases, with 9 bases between the two germline ends. The germline V gene encodes CDR1 GTSNPN and CDR2 SVGIG (reference sequence). The CDR3 DNA follows: TGTGCCTGGAGTGTAGGCAGGGGCTACGAGCAGTACTTC. Its translation is CAWSVGRGYEQYF.

This clone was counted a single time. The chain is built from TRBV7-9 and TRBJ2-5; 7 bases are shared with TRBD1. V gave up 1 base and J gave up 1 base; unmatched junction bases: 3. This CDR3 contains 15 residues. Germline values: CDR1 SEHNR, CDR2 FQNEAQ (reference sequence). The CDR3 here is CASSLGDSFQETQYF. CDR3 in DNA: TGTGCCAGCAGCTTAGGGGACAGCTTCCAAGAGACCCAGTACTTC.

The V call is TRBV9, the J call TRBJ2-5; 9 bases are a match to TRBD1. The CDR3 spans 18 residues. V lost 3 bases and J lost 1; bases outside the gene matches: 13. Per the germline V gene, CDR1 is SGDLS and CDR2 is YYNGEE. This CDR3 reads CASSAAEGGQGLQETQYF. Written as DNA, the CDR3 is TGTGCCAGCAGCGCAGCTGAGGGGGGACAGGGCCTCCAAGAGACCCAGTACTTC. The full variable domain, in which reference TRBV9 and TRBJ2-5 provide the parts outside the CDR3, is DSGVTQTPKHLITATGQRVTLRCSPRSGDLSVYWYQQSLDQGLQFLIQYYNGEERAKGNILERFSAQQFPDLHSELNLSSLELGDSALYFCASSAAEGGQGLQETQYFGPGTRLLVL.

This clone was counted a few times. The CDR3 protein is CSVGAYNEQFF. CDR3 DNA sequence: TGCAGCGTTGGGGCATACAATGAGCAGTTCTTC. The chain has TRBV29-1 and TRBJ2-1; no firm D call. Germline V gene data show CDR1 as SQVTM and CDR2 as ANQGSEA. The V and J ends lost 4 bases and 4 bases respectively, with 5 bases between them. The CDR3 is 11 amino acids.

This CDR3 is CASSPYPPSAGSDGYTF. DNA for the CDR3: TGTGCCAGCAGTCCTTACCCCCCCTCGGCGGGGAGCGATGGCTACACCTTC. This rearrangement joins TRBV6-6 to TRBJ1-2; D not certain. This CDR3 spans 17 amino acids. V shed 5 bases and J shed 6 bases, with 25 bases lying between them. The germline V gene encodes CDR1 MNHNY and CDR2 SVGAGI (reference sequence).

V usage is TRBV6-6 and J usage is TRBJ2-3, with 11 bases identical to TRBD2. Germline loops: CDR1 MNHNY, CDR2 SVGAGI (reference sequence). This CDR3 is 15 amino acids long. Trimming removed 6 bases from V and 1 base from J; junction bases left unmatched: 3. The CDR3 DNA sequence: TGTGCCAGCAGCTTAGCGGGGGGGGGCACAGATACGCAGTATTTT. Protein: CASSLAGGGTDTQYF.

The J gene is TRBJ1-2, the V gene TRBV19; 7 bases agree with TRBD1. The V gene's germline CDR1 is LNHDA and CDR2 SQIVND (reference sequence). CDR3 length: 13 residues. After removal of 4 bases from V and 6 bases from J, the junction contained 5 bases not matched to a gene. CDR3 bases: TGTGCCAGTAGTAAGGGGGCTGGAGATGGCTACACCTTC. It yields the protein CASSKGAGDGYTF.

The chain is built from TRBV5-6 and TRBJ2-1; a weak D match, TRBD2 (5 bases). The CDR3 has 17 residues. V dropped 0 bases and J dropped 0 bases, with 13 bases sitting between them. Per the germline V gene, CDR1 is SGHDT and CDR2 is YYEEEE. As DNA, the CDR3 is TGTGCCAGCAGCTTGGCTTTGGGGAGCGGCTCCTACAATGAGCAGTTCTTC. Translating gives CASSLALGSGSYNEQFF.

This chain joins TRBV4-1 and TRBJ1-1; D might be TRBD1 (5 bases). CDR3 length equals 14 residues. V lost 4 bases, J lost 4 bases, and 13 bases lay in between. The germline V gene has CDR1 MGHRA and CDR2 YSYEKL. The CDR3 nucleotides read TGCGCCAGCAGCCTCGGGGAGGGGAGCACTGAAGCTTTCTTT. Amino acid sequence: CASSLGEGSTEAFF.

This chain uses TRBV28 with TRBJ1-2; a possible D gene is TRBD1 (5 bases). Germline V gene data show CDR1 as MDHEN and CDR2 as SYDVKM. Deletions cut 7 bases from V and 2 bases from J, with 14 bases between. CDR3 length equals 14 residues. CDR3 region: CASIDGRANYGYTF. CDR3 nucleotide sequence: TGTGCCAGCATTGATGGCAGGGCAAACTATGGCTACACCTTC.

The chain recombines TRBV7-9 with TRBJ2-7, with 9 bases identical to TRBD2. Trimming took 5 bases from V and 5 from J; bases not matched to a gene: 4. This CDR3 region has 13 residues. The germline V gene has CDR1 SEHNR and CDR2 FQNEAQ (reference sequence). The CDR3 loop is CASSGLARDEQYF. The DNA of the CDR3 is TGTGCCAGCAGCGGACTAGCGAGAGACGAGCAGTACTTC.

The rearrangement links TRBV2 to TRBJ1-6; TRBD1 agrees at 7 bases. From germline, CDR1 is SNHLY and CDR2 FYNNEI. This CDR3 has 15 amino acids. With 8 bases clipped from V and 4 bases from J, the junction kept 8 bases outside the gene matches. The CDR3 reads CASAGTASYNSPLHF. CDR3 sequence (DNA): TGTGCCAGCGCAGGGACAGCCTCATATAATTCACCCCTCCACTTT.

The genes are TRBV5-6 and TRBJ2-5; possibly TRBD1 for D (6 bases). V was trimmed by 4 bases and J by 5 bases, leaving 12 bases between them. The length of the CDR3 is 13 residues. Looked up from germline, CDR1 is SGHDT and CDR2 is YYEEEE. The DNA for the CDR3 is TGTGCCAGCAGCCTACAGGGTGGGGAGACCCAGTACTTC. It encodes CASSLQGGETQYF.